This T cell receptor (beta chain) was found in a study of CD8+ T cells in alopecia areata. This CDR3 is 18 amino acids long. The V gene lost 4 bases and the J gene lost 8 bases, with 26 bases spanning the gap. Germline CDR1 is MGHRA and CDR2 is YSYEKL. RNA, once extracted, was reverse transcribed into cDNA for use as the sequencing template. Sequencing was performed with immunoSEQ multiplex PCR; in TCRdb, only in-frame clones are kept and a portion is missing. Of 110,000 to 150,000 clones in the sample, less than 70% were seen once. Treatment described: oral pan-JAK inhibitor, 5-10 mg twice daily. CD4+ and CD8+ T cells were sorted from PBMCs.

The origin of this receptor is a human donor with alopecia areata. The source material was CD8+ T cells sorted from blood, sampled at week 4, from a patient treated with tofacitinib. This rearrangement joins TRBV4-1 to TRBJ1-4, with D maybe TRBD1 (6 bases). In DNA, the CDR3 is TGCGCCAGCAGCCTTAGCATGGGGGCGTTGGGGTCACGGGAAAAACTGTTTTTT. Residues: CASSLSMGALGSREKLFF.